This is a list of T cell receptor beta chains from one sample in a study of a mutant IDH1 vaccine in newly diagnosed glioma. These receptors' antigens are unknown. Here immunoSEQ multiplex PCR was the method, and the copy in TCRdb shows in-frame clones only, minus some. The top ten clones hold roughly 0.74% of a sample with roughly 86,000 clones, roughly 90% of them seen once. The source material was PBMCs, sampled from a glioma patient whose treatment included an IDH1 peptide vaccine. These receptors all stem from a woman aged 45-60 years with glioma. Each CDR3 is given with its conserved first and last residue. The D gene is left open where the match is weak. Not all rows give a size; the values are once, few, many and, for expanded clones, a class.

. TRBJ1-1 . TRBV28 TGTGCCAGCAGTTTAAACGTCTTGAACACTGAAGCTTTCTTT CASSLNVLNTEAFF
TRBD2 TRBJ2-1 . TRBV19 TGTGCCAGTATTCCGACTAGCGGGAAAGTTAATGAGCAGTTCTTC CASIPTSGKVNEQFF
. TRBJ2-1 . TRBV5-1 TGCGCCAGCAGCCCCATGGCGGTGAGCTCCTACAATGAGCAGTTCTTC CASSPMAVSSYNEQFF
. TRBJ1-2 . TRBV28 TGTGCCAGCAGGCCCGGTGGGTATGGCTACACCTTC CASRPGGYGYTF
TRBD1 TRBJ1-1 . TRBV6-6 TGTGCCACCAAAAGAGGGGCAGGGGGCACCGCTGAAGCTTTCTTT CATKRGAGGTAEAFF
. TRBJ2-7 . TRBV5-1 TGCGCCAGCAGTCCTCAGGGGTACGAGCAGTACTTC CASSPQGYEQYF
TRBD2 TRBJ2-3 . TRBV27 TGTGCCAGCAGGCCACCCCTAGCGGGAGTCAAACAAACCCACACAGATACGCAGTATTTT CASRPPLAGVKQTHTDTQYF
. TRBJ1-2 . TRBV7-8 TGTGCCAGCAGCTTAGCGTCGGCAGAGCTTATGGGCTACACCTTC CASSLASAELMGYTF
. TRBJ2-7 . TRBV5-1 TGCGCCAGCAGCTTGCTAGTGGGGACGGGAAAAGGTGAGCAGTACTTC CASSLLVGTGKGEQYF
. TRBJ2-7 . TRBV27 TGTGCCAGCAGTCCCTGGAAAGGGGCAGGCACCTACGAGCAGTACTTC CASSPWKGAGTYEQYF
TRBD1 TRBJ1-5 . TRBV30 TGTGCCTGGGACAGGGCGGGGCAGCCCCAGCATTTT CAWDRAGQPQHF
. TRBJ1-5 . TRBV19 TGTGCCAGTAGTATAAAGCAGGTGTATCAGCCCCAGCATTTT CASSIKQVYQPQHF
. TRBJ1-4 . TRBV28 TGTGCCAGCAGCTTTACAGGGAGTACTAATGAAAAACTGTTTTTT CASSFTGSTNEKLFF
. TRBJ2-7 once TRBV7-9 TGTGCCAGCAGCTTGGGTCTGGGGGAGGGGGCCTACGAGCAGTACTTC CASSLGLGEGAYEQYF
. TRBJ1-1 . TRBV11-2 TGTGCCAGCAGCTTAGTCGAGGGCACTGAAGCTTTCTTT CASSLVEGTEAFF
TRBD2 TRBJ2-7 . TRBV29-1 TGCAGCGTTCCCGCTGGGGCGGGAGGCTGGGAGCAGTACTTC CSVPAGAGGWEQYF
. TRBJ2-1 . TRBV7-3 TGTGCCAGCAGCTTAAAGGGCAATGAGCAGTTCTTC CASSLKGNEQFF
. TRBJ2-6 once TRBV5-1 TGCGCCAGCAGCGCCTACTCGGGGGCTGGGGCCAACGTCCTGACTTTC CASSAYSGAGANVLTF
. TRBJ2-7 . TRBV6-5 TGTGCCAGCAGTACCCTTGACAGTATCTACGAGCAGTACTTC CASSTLDSIYEQYF
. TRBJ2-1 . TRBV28 TGTGCCAGCAGTTTTGACACAGGTGGGGGAGTTGGATACAATGAGCAGTTCTTC CASSFDTGGGVGYNEQFF
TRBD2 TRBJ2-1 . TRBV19 TGTGCCAGTAACCCGGGACTAGCCTACAATGAGCAGTTCTTC CASNPGLAYNEQFF
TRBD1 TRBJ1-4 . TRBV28 TGTGCCAGCTCCGGGACAGTTAATGAAAAACTGTTTTTT CASSGTVNEKLFF
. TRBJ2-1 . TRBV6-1 TGTGCCAGCAGTCCCAGCCCGACAGGATACAATGAGCAGTTCTTC CASSPSPTGYNEQFF
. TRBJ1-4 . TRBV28 TGTGCCACCTTAGACTCCAGGGGCACGGGGGAAAAACTGTTTTTT CATLDSRGTGEKLFF
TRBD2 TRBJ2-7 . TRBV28 TGTGCCAGCAGAGCTCAGACTAGCGGGAGCTACGAGCAGTACTTC CASRAQTSGSYEQYF
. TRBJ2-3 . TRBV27 TGTGCCAGCAGTAACCGGGACATCCGCACAGATACGCAGTATTTT CASSNRDIRTDTQYF
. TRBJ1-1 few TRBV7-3 TGTGCCAGCAGCTTACAAGTGAACACTGAAGCTTTCTTT CASSLQVNTEAFF
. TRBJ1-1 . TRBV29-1 TGCGGCGTGAGGGGGTCTGCCACTGAAGCTTTCTTT CGVRGSATEAFF
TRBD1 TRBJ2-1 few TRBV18 TGTGCCAGCTCACCCACTCTGTGGGACAGGGTTCCCAATGAGCAGTTCTTC CASSPTLWDRVPNEQFF
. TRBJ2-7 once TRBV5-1 TGCGCCAGCAGCTTCCGGGACCCCTACGAGCAGTACTTC CASSFRDPYEQYF
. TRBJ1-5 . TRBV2 TGTGCCAGCAGGGACAACAGGGATACTCAGCCCCAGCATTTT CASRDNRDTQPQHF
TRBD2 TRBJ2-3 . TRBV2 TGTGCCAGCAGGGGACTAGCGGGAGCTGCAGATACGCAGTATTTT CASRGLAGAADTQYF
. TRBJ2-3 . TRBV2 TGTGCCAGCTCAGAACCTAGCACAGATACGCAGTATTTT CASSEPSTDTQYF
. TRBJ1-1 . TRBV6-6 TGTGCCAGCTGGGGCACCTTGGGGACTGAAGCTTTCTTT CASWGTLGTEAFF
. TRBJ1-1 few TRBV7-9 TGTGCCAGCAGCCTAATCGGGAACACTGAAGCTTTCTTT CASSLIGNTEAFF
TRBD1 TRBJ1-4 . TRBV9 TGTGCCAGCAGCGTAGCTTCCCAGGGGGCGCGTGAAAAACTGTTTTTT CASSVASQGAREKLFF
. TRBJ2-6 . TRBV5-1 TGCGCCAGCAGTACTAGTGGGGCCAACGTCCTGACTTTC CASSTSGANVLTF
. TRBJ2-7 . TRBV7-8 TGTGCCAGCAGCTCCGAGCGGTTCAGCTCCTACGAGCAGTACTTC CASSSERFSSYEQYF
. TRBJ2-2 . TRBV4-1 TGCGCCAGCAGCCAAGTGTCAGTCACCGGGGAGCTGTTTTTT CASSQVSVTGELFF
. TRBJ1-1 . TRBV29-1 TGCAGCGTTTCGGGACACATGAACACTGAAGCTTTCTTT CSVSGHMNTEAFF
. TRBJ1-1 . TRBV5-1 TGCGCCAGCAGCTTGGATCGGCAACCTATTAACACTGAAGCTTTCTTT CASSLDRQPINTEAFF
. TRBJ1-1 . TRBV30 TGTGCCTGGAGTGTGAGGACAACAAAACGCGAAGCTTTCTTT CAWSVRTTKREAFF
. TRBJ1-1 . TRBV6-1 TGTGCCAGCAGTTACACTGAAGCTTTCTTT CASSYTEAFF
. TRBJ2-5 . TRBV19 TGTGCCAGTAGTTCCAGGACCCGCGTAAGGACCCAGTACTTC CASSSRTRVRTQYF
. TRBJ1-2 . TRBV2 TGTGCCAGCAGTTGGGGGCAGAACTATGGCTACACCTTC CASSWGQNYGYTF
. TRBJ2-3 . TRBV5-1 TGCGCCAGCAGCTTGGATAGCGGTTCAGATACGCAGTATTTT CASSLDSGSDTQYF
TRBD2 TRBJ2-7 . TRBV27 TGTGCCAGCAGTCCTCCCCGCGGGAGAACCTACGAGCAGTACTTC CASSPPRGRTYEQYF
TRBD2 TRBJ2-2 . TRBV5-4 TGTGCCAGCAGCTTGAGAATAGCGGGAGGGAACACCGGGGAGCTGTTTTTT CASSLRIAGGNTGELFF
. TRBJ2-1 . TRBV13 TGTGCCAGCAGCTTATTATTGCGGCGGGGTGGAAATGAGCAGTTCTTC CASSLLLRRGGNEQFF
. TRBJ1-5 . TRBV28 TGTGCCAGCAGTTTGGCAGGGGACGGGCCCCAGCATTTT CASSLAGDGPQHF